Listed below are T cell receptor beta chains from one sample, sequenced in a study of spatial heterogeneity in lung cancer. From the 5' RACE reads, TCRdb called clonotypes with MiXCR, one entry per CDR3 protein. The repertoire consists of some 37,000 distinct CDR3 sequences, with around 7.5% occurring once and the leading ten covering 25% to 30%. The source was PBMCs, collected at surgery. The source is a male donor with early-stage non-small cell lung cancer. Both conserved end residues are part of each CDR3. The D gene is left open where the match is weak. The size field is filled for only some rows; it gives once, few, many or a size class.

V gene	D gene	J gene	clone size	CDR3 length	CDR3 protein	CDR3 DNA
TRBV9	TRBD2	TRBJ2-3	NA	15	CASRAGTSGTDTQYF	TGTGCCAGCAGGGCCGGAACTAGCGGTACAGATACGCAGTATTTT
TRBV24-1	TRBD2	TRBJ2-5	large	14	CATSGSLATETQYF	TGTGCCACCAGTGGTTCACTAGCGACGGAGACCCAGTACTTC
TRBV11-3	NA	TRBJ2-3	NA	15	CASSLGQINADTQYF	TGTGCCAGCAGCTTAGGGCAGATCAACGCAGATACGCAGTATTTT
TRBV6-6	NA	TRBJ2-2	many	15	CASSYRGEDTGELFF	TGTGCCAGCAGTTACCGAGGGGAGGACACCGGGGAGCTGTTTTTT
TRBV6-2/TRBV6-3	NA	TRBJ1-2	many	12	CASSYYQGRYTF	TGTGCCAGCAGTTACTACCAGGGACGCTACACCTTC
TRBV30	NA	TRBJ2-7	NA	15	CAWSPPGSQAVEQYF	TGTGCCTGGAGTCCCCCCGGTAGCCAGGCGGTCGAGCAGTACTTC
TRBV24-1	TRBD2	TRBJ2-5	few	15	CATSLSGGPQETQYF	TGTGCCACCAGCCTTAGCGGGGGGCCTCAAGAGACCCAGTACTTC
TRBV9	NA	TRBJ2-7	few	14	CASSVLSGSYEQYF	TGTGCCAGCAGCGTATTGAGCGGCTCCTACGAGCAGTACTTC
TRBV6-5	TRBD1	TRBJ2-7	many	13	CASRGTGRNEQYF	TGTGCCAGCAGGGGGACAGGGCGGAACGAGCAGTACTTC
TRBV6-2/TRBV6-3	NA	TRBJ1-2	many	13	CASRPQGENGYTF	TGTGCCAGCAGACCACAGGGAGAAAATGGCTACACCTTC
TRBV7-3	NA	TRBJ2-1	NA	14	CASSPEARYNEQFF	TGTGCCAGCAGCCCCGAGGCCAGGTACAATGAGCAGTTCTTC
TRBV24-1	NA	TRBJ2-1	few	13	CATRPPGRDEQFF	TGTGCCACCAGGCCCCCCGGGCGGGATGAGCAGTTCTTC
TRBV7-2	NA	TRBJ2-3	NA	14	CASSLLDSTDTQYF	TGTGCCAGCAGCTTGTTGGACTCCACAGATACGCAGTATTTT
TRBV12-5	NA	TRBJ2-2	many	15	CASGLGQANTGELFF	TGTGCTAGTGGTTTGGGGCAGGCGAACACCGGGGAGCTGTTTTTT
TRBV27	NA	TRBJ2-2	NA	14	CASSFYRDTGELFF	TGTGCCAGCAGTTTCTACAGGGACACCGGGGAGCTGTTTTTT
TRBV5-1	NA	TRBJ2-2	NA	17	CASSLGDLAGRTGELFF	TGCGCCAGCAGCCTCGGAGATCTGGCAGGGCGGACCGGGGAGCTGTTTTTT
TRBV7-6	NA	TRBJ1-2	NA	13	CASSLAPNYGYTF	TGTGCCAGCAGCTTAGCGCCTAACTATGGCTACACCTTC
TRBV20-1	NA	TRBJ2-4	few	10	CSLAKNIQYF	TGCAGTCTAGCCAAAAACATTCAGTACTTC
TRBV7-2	NA	TRBJ1-1	many	13	CASSYWADTEAFF	TGTGCCAGCAGCTACTGGGCTGACACTGAAGCTTTCTTT
TRBV6-5	NA	TRBJ2-3	many	11	CASRDTYTQYF	TGTGCCAGCAGGGACACTTATACGCAGTATTTT
TRBV27	NA	TRBJ2-3	many	14	CASSLDKGSDTQYF	TGTGCCAGCAGTTTAGATAAGGGGTCAGATACGCAGTATTTT
TRBV2	NA	TRBJ1-3	many	15	CASSVFGGSGNTIYF	TGTGCCAGCAGTGTCTTTGGGGGTTCCGGAAACACCATATATTTT
TRBV21-1	NA	TRBJ2-3	NA	18	CASSKGQVDLTGVDTQYF	TGTGCCAGCAGCAAAGGGCAGGTTGACCTCACTGGAGTAGATACGCAGTATTTT
TRBV7-6	TRBD2	TRBJ2-7	many	16	CASSSISGGASYEQYF	TGTGCCAGCAGCAGTATTAGCGGGGGGGCCTCCTACGAGCAGTACTTC
TRBV18	TRBD2	TRBJ2-1	NA	12	CASSPSSGPGFF	TGTGCCAGCTCACCTTCTAGCGGACCGGGGTTCTTC
TRBV7-2	NA	TRBJ1-3	few	14	CASTLGLSGNTIYF	TGTGCCAGCACCTTAGGGCTCTCTGGAAACACCATATATTTT
TRBV5-1	TRBD1	TRBJ1-6	many	15	CASSLGQEYNSPLHF	TGCGCCAGCAGCTTAGGACAGGAATATAATTCACCCCTCCACTTT
TRBV4-1	TRBD1	TRBJ2-7	NA	15	CASSQDRTGSYEQYF	TGCGCCAGCAGCCAAGATCGGACAGGCTCCTACGAGCAGTACTTC
TRBV20-1	TRBD1	TRBJ1-2	few	13	CSAREDRVYGYTF	TGCAGTGCTAGAGAGGACAGGGTCTATGGCTACACCTTC